This T cell receptor (beta chain) was recorded in a study of T cell responses to AZD1222 COVID-19 vaccine (dated by TCRdb to the early 2020s). A note on the overall study: Because spike-specific TCR depth and breadth did not differ between the two schedules, AZD1222 recipients who got a second dose at roughly 4 weeks were pooled with those who got a second dose at roughly 12 weeks. Trial participants were enrolled by age into 18-55, 56-69 and 70-plus year subgroups, with around 150, 28 and 57 TCR-sequenced participants respectively. A total of approximately 250 trial participants underwent TCR sequencing, of whom around 210 had received two doses of AZD1222 and approximately 26 had received two doses of the MenACWY control vaccine.

According to the study, the label for this sample's time point signals: baseline before first vaccination. Vaccinee samples came from UK trials COV001 and COV002, including a single-blind randomized controlled phase 2/3 trial of AZD1222 (ChAdOx1 nCoV-19) in healthy adults. Trial participant PBMC samples were collected at day 0 and day 28 after the second dose for TCRbeta chain sequencing. There are a few counts of this clone. No cognate antigen has been identified for it. The input lacks base qualities; no much larger clone sits a single base away. The CDR3 regions of human TCRbeta chains were analyzed by immunosequencing. Per the source publication's procedure: Repertoire TCRs were checked for matches against a reference library of SARS-CoV-2-specific TCRs that had been generated using the MIRA antigen-specificity platform. Breadth was defined as the fraction of unique TCRs that were SARS-CoV-2-associated, and depth was defined as the fraction of total T cells that were SARS-CoV-2-associated. Using the MIRA data, each spike-specific TCR was assigned both to the spike region to which the TCR was reactive and to a CD4 or CD8 class. Log10-transformed breadth and depth values were compared by one-way ANOVA with Sidak's multiple comparisons tests. This immuneACCESS table, as held by TCRdb, lists in-frame sequences with V and J called but not all clones. Of the missing ones, under half trace to an unresolved V gene in checked studies; the others have no known cause. That table is the source of V, J and clone size, and D and trimming were worked out from the DNA. The sample table shows more than 140,000 clones, and roughly 88% are seen once. Clones ranked in the top ten supply under 2.5% of the sample.

The paper's findings and limits, for the study overall: Reportedly, almost half of the unique spike-specific TCRs recognized epitopes lying outside the regions that are mutated in the B.1.351 and B.1.1.7 variants. Because no day 14 peak-response samples were available, repertoires were characterized only after the peak T cell response. Only five to seven AZD1222 recipients were SARS-CoV-2 seropositive at baseline, limiting conclusions about previously exposed vaccinees. In the small 56-69-year group, the increase in depth fell short of significance, most likely because of low power. Most participants were white British and females outnumbered males, and the authors suggested that clonal diversity may have been underestimated. CD4 TCRs associated with the vaccine covered the entire spike protein, and the dominant responses were in regions 160-218 and 743-854. After two AZD1222 doses, spike-specific TCR breadth and depth were significantly higher than at day 0 and than in MenACWY recipients.

The CDR3, cysteine through phenylalanine, is 15 amino acids long. The read is trimmed to its CDR3 DNA, 45 bases read in frame from base 1. V is clipped by 6 bases and J by 10 bases, and the sequence between their germline boundaries is 19 bases long. The germline V gene supplies CDR1 MNHEY and CDR2 SVGAGI. The source material was peripheral blood, sampled on day 0 of AZD1222 vaccination. The clonotype was recovered from an adult in good health. The chain is encoded by TRBV6-5 joined to TRBJ1-6; no confident D gene assignment can be made. The CDR3 region has the sequence CASRRGVSSRSPLHF. The nucleotides read TGTGCCAGCAGGCGGGGAGTTTCGAGTAGATCACCCCTCCACTTT.